These 20 T cell receptor beta chains came from one sample sequenced in a study of regulatory T cells in long-lasting Graves disease. With iRepertoire HTBI primers and Arm-PCR of CDR3 regions, TCR beta libraries were built. TCRdb independently ran MiXCR on the multiplex PCR reads; one entry per CDR3 protein. This sample has 700,000 or so distinct CDR3 sequences, with about 32% found just once. Time point: persistent/refractory GD, antithyroid drugs over 5 years with positive TRAb. From PBMCs, RNA was extracted and then used to make the TCR library. The input for sequencing was peripheral blood mononuclear cells (PBMCs), taken when the disease was refractory, from a patient treated with antithyroid drugs. These receptors were obtained from a female donor with Graves disease.

This clonotype was counted between two and nine times. This chain joins TRBV7-9 and TRBJ1-6; D gene uncertain. Trimming took off 2 bases at V and 6 bases at J, with 2 bases between the two ends. Germline-derived CDR1 and CDR2 are SEHNR and FQNEAQ (reference sequence). The CDR3 consists of 12 residues. The CDR3 loop is CASSLINSPLHF. The CDR3 DNA sequence: TGTGCCAGCAGCTTAATTAATTCACCCCTCCACTTT. Full variable domain (rest looked up from reference TRBV7-9 and TRBJ1-6): DTGVSQNPRHKITKRGQNVTFRCDPISEHNRLYWYRQTLGQGPEFLTYFQNEAQLEKSRLLSDRFSAERPKGSFSTLEIQRTEQGDSAMYLCASSLINSPLHFGNGTRLTVT.

This clonotype showed up many times. The chain carries TRBV27 and TRBJ1-5; 7 bases are shared with TRBD1. This CDR3 is built from 15 residues. V dropped 7 bases and J dropped 1; count of bases not matched to a gene: 7. The germline V gene encodes CDR1 MNHEY and CDR2 SMNVEV (reference sequence). CDR3 nucleotides: TGTGCCAGCACAGATGACAGGGAAAGCAATCAGCCCCAGCATTTT. As protein: CASTDDRESNQPQHF.

The chain uses TRBV6-5 and TRBJ1-4; weak D call: TRBD1 (5 bases). The CDR3 covers 17 residues. The germline CDR1 and CDR2 sequences are MNHEY and SVGAGI. The V gene lost 1 base and the J gene lost 1 base, with 13 bases spanning the gap. In nucleotides, the CDR3 is TGTGCCAGCAGTTACTGGGGGGGGGGTGTAACTAATGAAAAACTGTTTTTT. This sequence encodes CASSYWGGGVTNEKLFF.

This clonotype was detected only a few times. V gene TRBV5-1 combines with J gene TRBJ1-4, with a tentative D call TRBD1 (5 bases). V lost 2 bases to trimming and J lost 0 bases, with 8 bases between them. CDR3 size: 15 residues. Germline V gene lookup returns CDR1 SGHRS and CDR2 YFSETQ. The DNA of the CDR3 is TGCGCCAGCAGCTTAGGCAGGGCAACTAATGAAAAACTGTTTTTT. This encodes CASSLGRATNEKLFF. Supplemented by reference TRBV5-1 and TRBJ1-4, the full variable domain reads KAGVTQTPRYLIKTRGQQVTLSCSPISGHRSVSWYQQTPGQGLQFLFEYFSETQRNKGNFPGRFSGRQFSNSRSEMNVSTLELGDSALYLCASSLGRATNEKLFFGSGTQLSVL.

J is TRBJ1-3 and V is TRBV30; D not certain. The CDR3 totals 15 residues. V was trimmed by 0 bases and J by 0 bases, leaving 9 bases between them. Germline values: CDR1 GTSNPN, CDR2 SVGIG (reference sequence). CDR3 amino acids: CAWSVRVLSGNTIYF. CDR3 nucleotide sequence: TGTGCCTGGAGTGTACGGGTCCTCTCTGGAAACACCATATATTTT.

The chain has TRBV30 and TRBJ1-2; D unresolved. Germline CDR1 is GTSNPN and CDR2 is SVGIG (reference sequence). The CDR3 is made up of 15 amino acids. The ends were cut back, 2 bases at V and 0 bases at J, with 13 bases in the middle. This chain's CDR3 is CAWSRAESSNYGYTF. The CDR3 DNA is TGTGCCTGGAGTCGAGCGGAGTCCTCTAACTATGGCTACACCTTC.

This clonotype was recorded many times. The chain uses TRBV28 and TRBJ1-5; 7 bases agree with TRBD1. CDR1 is MDHEN and CDR2 is SYDVKM in the germline V gene. The CDR3 covers 17 residues. J lost 2 bases, V lost 4 bases, and 11 bases had no gene match. DNA of the CDR3: TGTGCCAGCAGTTCTACGAAGGGGGCAGTAGGCAATCAGCCCCAGCATTTT. This gives the protein CASSSTKGAVGNQPQHF.

Remarks on this clonotype: A much larger clone differs by one base, so this may be a read error. This rearrangement joins TRBV6-1 to TRBJ1-2; D gene unclear. The CDR3 has 11 amino acids. Germline values: CDR1 MNHNS, CDR2 SASEGT. Trimming shortened V by 7 bases and J by 5 bases, and 8 bases separated the two germline ends. The CDR3 spells CASILYYGYTF. The CDR3 nucleotides are TGTGCCAGCATACTTTATTATGGCTACACCTTC.

Only a few counts were recorded for this clonotype. This chain joins TRBV9 and TRBJ2-2, with 14 positions matching TRBD2. Germline CDR1 and CDR2: SGDLS and YYNGEE. The ends lost 4 bases at V and 5 bases at J; junction bases unmatched: 7. CDR3 size: 17 residues. The CDR3 region has the DNA TGTGCCAGCAGCTCGGGACTAGCGGGAGCTATTACCGGGGAGCTGTTTTTT. Translated: CASSSGLAGAITGELFF.

CDR3 sequence reads: CASSIRTAVGLSEAFF. For the CDR3, the DNA is TGTGCCAGTAGTATAAGGACAGCCGTTGGACTCTCTGAAGCTTTCTTT. The chain is built from TRBV19 and TRBJ1-1, with D perhaps matching TRBD1 (6 bases). The V gene's germline CDR1 is LNHDA and CDR2 SQIVND (reference sequence). The V and J ends lost 2 bases and 6 bases respectively, with 19 bases between them. This CDR3 spans 16 amino acids.

This clonotype was picked up a small number of times. The chain joins TRBV6-1 to TRBJ1-4; 7 bases fit TRBD1. CDR1 MNHNS and CDR2 SASEGT come from the germline V gene. Germline trimming cut 6 bases from V and 11 bases from J; bases unmatched to any gene: 15. The CDR3 has 15 residues. DNA for the CDR3: TGTGCCAGCAGGACTTTGGACAGGAATTTTGGGAAACTGTTTTTT. Translated: CASRTLDRNFGKLFF.

The rearrangement joins TRBV19 to TRBJ1-1; no reliable D call. Germline assignment: CDR1 LNHDA and CDR2 SQIVND (reference sequence). This CDR3 is 12 amino acids long. Deletions cut 6 bases from V and 12 bases from J, with 17 bases between. CDR3 region: CASSEGGPETFF. The CDR3 DNA follows: TGTGCCAGTAGCGAGGGCGGCCCCGAAACTTTCTTT.

The chain carries TRBV28 and TRBJ2-5; no clear D gene. The J call may not be correct, given that the DNA end is closer to TRBJ2-1. The CDR3 has 14 amino acids. CDR1 MDHEN and CDR2 SYDVKM come from the germline V gene. CDR3 nucleotide sequence: TGTGCCAGCAGTTCGGGCTGGGGTTACAATGAGCAGTTCTTC. Residues: CASSSGWGYNEQFF.

This clonotype was recorded a few times. This chain uses TRBV12-3 or TRBV12-4 with TRBJ2-7; the D is unclear. V lost 1 base, J lost 5 bases, and 9 bases lay in between. CDR3 size: 13 residues. DNA of the CDR3: TGTGCCAGCAGTTTAGAGGGTGTGGACGAGCAGTACTTC. Residues: CASSLEGVDEQYF.

The J gene is TRBJ1-1, the V gene TRBV3-1, with TRBD1 identical over 12 bases. Unmatched junction bases numbered 12, after V lost 4 bases and J lost 6 bases. The CDR3 runs to 17 residues. The germline gives CDR1 LGHDT, CDR2 YNNKEL (reference sequence). The CDR3 region is CASSRTSGTGGLAEAFF. The CDR3, as DNA: TGTGCCAGCAGCCGTACTTCCGGGACAGGGGGCCTCGCTGAAGCTTTCTTT.

The chain carries TRBV24-1 and TRBJ2-2; TRBD2 matches 10 bases. The V segment lost 7 bases and the J segment 6 bases; nucleotides outside the gene matches: 4. Germline CDR1 reads KGHDR; CDR2 reads SFDVKD. The CDR3 extends over 14 amino acids. The CDR3 spells CATRGSGRSGELFF. The CDR3 DNA reads TGTGCCACCAGGGGTAGCGGGAGGTCCGGGGAGCTGTTTTTT.

A few counts support this clonotype. As DNA, the CDR3 is TGTGCCAGCTCACCACTTAAGGTTATGAACACTGAAGCTTTCTTT. Its protein is CASSPLKVMNTEAFF. J is TRBJ1-1 and V is TRBV18; D is unclear. Per the germline V gene, CDR1 is KGHSH and CDR2 is LQKENI. CDR3 size: 15 residues. With 1 base removed from V and 0 bases from J, the gap between germline ends came to 9 bases.

The chain recombines TRBV5-1 with TRBJ1-5, with 9 bases aligning to TRBD1. The junction had 2 bases not matched to a gene; V was cut back by 0 bases and J by 4 bases. CDR3 length equals 15 residues. Germline V lookup: CDR1 SGHRS, CDR2 YFSETQ. CDR3 loop: CASSLGDRDNQPQHF. CDR3 bases: TGCGCCAGCAGCTTGGGGGACAGGGATAATCAGCCCCAGCATTTT.

As regards this clonotype: A junction boundary mismatches the germline segment, possibly from a read error. V is TRBV11-2 and J is TRBJ2-2, with 10 bases that match TRBD1. Germline V gene data show CDR1 as SGHAT and CDR2 as FQNNGV. The CDR3 has 15 residues. The CDR3 spells CASSLGQGATGGLFF. CDR3 bases: TGTGCCAGCAGCTTAGGACAGGGGGCAACCGGGGGGCTGTTTTTT.

This clonotype appeared a few times. V is TRBV5-1 and J is TRBJ2-2; TRBD2 matches 14 bases. From germline, CDR1 is SGHRS and CDR2 YFSETQ. The CDR3 extends over 19 amino acids. Trimming removed 2 bases from V and 3 bases from J; junction bases left unmatched: 9. CDR3 protein: CASSLTGTSGSTYTGELFF. Here the CDR3 DNA reads TGCGCCAGCAGCTTAACCGGGACTAGCGGGAGTACCTACACCGGGGAGCTGTTTTTT.